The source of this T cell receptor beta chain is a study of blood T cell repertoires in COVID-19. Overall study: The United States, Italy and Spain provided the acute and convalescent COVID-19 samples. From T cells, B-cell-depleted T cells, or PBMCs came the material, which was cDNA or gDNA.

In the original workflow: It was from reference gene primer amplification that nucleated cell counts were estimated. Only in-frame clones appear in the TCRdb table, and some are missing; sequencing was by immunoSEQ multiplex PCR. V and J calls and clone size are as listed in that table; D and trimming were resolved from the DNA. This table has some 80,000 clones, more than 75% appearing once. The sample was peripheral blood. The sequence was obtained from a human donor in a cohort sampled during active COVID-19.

The CDR3 loop is CASSGLGQGASNQPQHF. In nucleotides, the CDR3 is TGTGCCAGCAGCGGGCTAGGACAGGGGGCGAGCAATCAGCCCCAGCATTTT. This chain joins TRBV7-2 and TRBJ1-5, with 11 bases aligning to TRBD1. Unmatched junction bases numbered 7, after V lost 5 bases and J lost 1 base. This CDR3 has 17 residues. Per germline, CDR1 SGHTA and CDR2 FQGNSA.